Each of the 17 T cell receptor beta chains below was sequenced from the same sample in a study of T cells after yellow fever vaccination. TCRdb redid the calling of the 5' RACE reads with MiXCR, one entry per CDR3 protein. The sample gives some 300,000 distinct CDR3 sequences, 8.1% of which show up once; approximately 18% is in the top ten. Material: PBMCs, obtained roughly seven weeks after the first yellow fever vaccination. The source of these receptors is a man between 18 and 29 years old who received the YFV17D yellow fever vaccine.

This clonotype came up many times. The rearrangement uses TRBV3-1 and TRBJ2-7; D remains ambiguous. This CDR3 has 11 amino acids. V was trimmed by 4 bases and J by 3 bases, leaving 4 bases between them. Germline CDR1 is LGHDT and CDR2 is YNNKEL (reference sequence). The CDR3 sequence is CASSLLYEQYF. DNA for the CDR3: TGTGCCAGCAGCCTCCTCTACGAGCAGTACTTC.

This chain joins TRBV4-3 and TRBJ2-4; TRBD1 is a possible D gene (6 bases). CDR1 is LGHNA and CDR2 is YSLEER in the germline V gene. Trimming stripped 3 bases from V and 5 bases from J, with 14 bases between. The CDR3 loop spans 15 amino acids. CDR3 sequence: CASSQAQGRENIQYF. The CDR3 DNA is TGCGCCAGCAGCCAGGCACAGGGCCGGGAAAACATTCAGTACTTC.

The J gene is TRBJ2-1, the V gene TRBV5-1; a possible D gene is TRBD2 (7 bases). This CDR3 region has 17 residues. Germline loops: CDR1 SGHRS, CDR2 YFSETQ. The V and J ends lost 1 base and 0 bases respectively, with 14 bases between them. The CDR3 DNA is TGCGCCAGCAGCTTGCGGGGGGCGGGGGCCTCCTACAATGAGCAGTTCTTC. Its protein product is CASSLRGAGASYNEQFF.

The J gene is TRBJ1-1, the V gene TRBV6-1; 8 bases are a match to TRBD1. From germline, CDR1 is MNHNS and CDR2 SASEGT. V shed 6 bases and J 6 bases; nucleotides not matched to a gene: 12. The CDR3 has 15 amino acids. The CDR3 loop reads CASRPTGGQVAEAFF. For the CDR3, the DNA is TGTGCCAGCAGACCCACAGGGGGTCAGGTCGCTGAAGCTTTCTTT.

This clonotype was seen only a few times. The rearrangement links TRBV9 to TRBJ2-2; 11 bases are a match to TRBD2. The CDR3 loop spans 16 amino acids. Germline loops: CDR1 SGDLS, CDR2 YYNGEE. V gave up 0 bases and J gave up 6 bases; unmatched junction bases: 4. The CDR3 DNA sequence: TGTGCCAGCAGCGTAGGTGCTAGCGGGGGGCCCGGGGAGCTGTTTTTT. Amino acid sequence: CASSVGASGGPGELFF.

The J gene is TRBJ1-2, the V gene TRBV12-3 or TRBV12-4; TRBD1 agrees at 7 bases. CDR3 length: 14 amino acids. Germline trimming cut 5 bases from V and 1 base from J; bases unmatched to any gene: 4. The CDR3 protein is CASSTQGFNYGYTF. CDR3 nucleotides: TGTGCCAGCAGTACACAGGGGTTTAACTATGGCTACACCTTC.

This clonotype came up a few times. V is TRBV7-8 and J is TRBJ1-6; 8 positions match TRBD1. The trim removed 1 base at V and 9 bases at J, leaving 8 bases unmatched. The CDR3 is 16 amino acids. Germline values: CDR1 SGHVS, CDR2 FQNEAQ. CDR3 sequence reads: CASSLVPGGLVSPLHF. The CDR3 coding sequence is TGTGCCAGCAGCTTAGTTCCAGGGGGCTTGGTTTCACCCCTCCACTTT.

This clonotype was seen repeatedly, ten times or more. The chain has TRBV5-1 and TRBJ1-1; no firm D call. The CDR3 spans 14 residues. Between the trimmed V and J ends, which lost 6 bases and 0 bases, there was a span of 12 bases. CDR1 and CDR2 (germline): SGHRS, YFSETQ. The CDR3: CASTDGNMNTEAFF. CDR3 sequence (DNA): TGCGCCAGCACCGACGGTAACATGAACACTGAAGCTTTCTTT.

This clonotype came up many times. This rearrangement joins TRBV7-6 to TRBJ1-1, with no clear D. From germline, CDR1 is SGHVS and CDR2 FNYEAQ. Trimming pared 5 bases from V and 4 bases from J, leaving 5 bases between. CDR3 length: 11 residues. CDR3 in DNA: TGTGCCAGCAGCGCGGGCACTGAAGCTTTCTTT. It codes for CASSAGTEAFF.

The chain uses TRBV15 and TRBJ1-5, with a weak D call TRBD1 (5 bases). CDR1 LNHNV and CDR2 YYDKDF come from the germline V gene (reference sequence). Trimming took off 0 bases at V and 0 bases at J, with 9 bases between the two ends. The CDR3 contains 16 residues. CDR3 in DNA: TGTGCCACCAGCAGAGATGGGGCGGATAGCAATCAGCCCCAGCATTTT. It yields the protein CATSRDGADSNQPQHF. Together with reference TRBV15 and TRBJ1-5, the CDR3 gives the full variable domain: DAMVIQNPRYQVTQFGKPVTLSCSQTLNHNVMYWYQQKSSQAPKLLFHYYDKDFNNEADTPDNFQSRRPNTSFCFLDIRSPGLGDTAMYLCATSRDGADSNQPQHFGDGTRLSIL.

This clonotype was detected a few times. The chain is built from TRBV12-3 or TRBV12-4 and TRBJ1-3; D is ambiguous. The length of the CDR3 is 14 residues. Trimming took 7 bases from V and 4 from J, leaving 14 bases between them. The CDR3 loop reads CASTLNTQGNTIYF. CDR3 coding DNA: TGTGCCAGCACCCTTAATACCCAAGGAAACACCATATATTTT.

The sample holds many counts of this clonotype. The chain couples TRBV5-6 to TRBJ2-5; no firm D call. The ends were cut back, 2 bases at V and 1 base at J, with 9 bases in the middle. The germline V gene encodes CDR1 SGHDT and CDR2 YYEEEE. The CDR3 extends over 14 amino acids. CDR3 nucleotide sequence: TGTGCCAGCAGCTTTGGAATCCTCCAAGAGACCCAGTACTTC. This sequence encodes CASSFGILQETQYF. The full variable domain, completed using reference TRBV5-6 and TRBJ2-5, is DAGVTQSPTHLIKTRGQQVTLRCSPKSGHDTVSWYQQALGQGPQFIFQYYEEEERQRGNFPDRFSGHQFPNYSSELNVNALLLGDSALYLCASSFGILQETQYFGPGTRLLVL.

As DNA, the CDR3 is TGTGCCAGCAGCTTAGCGGTTCTTAATGAGCAGTTCTTC. This translates into CASSLAVLNEQFF. The chain employs TRBV7-9 and TRBJ2-1, with D unresolved. The CDR3 covers 13 residues. The ends were cut back, 0 bases at V and 7 bases at J, with 7 bases in the middle. The germline gives CDR1 SEHNR, CDR2 FQNEAQ (reference sequence).

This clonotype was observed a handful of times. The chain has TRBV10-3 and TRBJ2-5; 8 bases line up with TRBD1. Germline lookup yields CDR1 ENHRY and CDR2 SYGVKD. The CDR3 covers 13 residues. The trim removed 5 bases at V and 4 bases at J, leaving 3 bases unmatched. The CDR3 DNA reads TGTGCCATCAGTACAGGGGGGCGAGAGACCCAGTACTTC. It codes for CAISTGGRETQYF.

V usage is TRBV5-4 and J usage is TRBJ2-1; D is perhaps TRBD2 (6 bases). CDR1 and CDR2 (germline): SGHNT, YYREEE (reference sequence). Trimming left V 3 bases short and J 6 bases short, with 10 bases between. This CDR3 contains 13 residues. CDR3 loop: CASSWGLLNEQFF. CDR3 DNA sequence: TGTGCCAGCAGCTGGGGACTTCTCAATGAGCAGTTCTTC.

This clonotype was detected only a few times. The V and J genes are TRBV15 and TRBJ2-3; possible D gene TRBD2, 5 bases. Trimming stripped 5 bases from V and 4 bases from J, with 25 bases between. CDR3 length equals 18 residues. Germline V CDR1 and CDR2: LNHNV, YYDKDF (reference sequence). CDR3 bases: TGTGCCACCAGCCGACCCCATGGACTCCTGGCAGTCGCAGATACGCAGTATTTT. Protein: CATSRPHGLLAVADTQYF.

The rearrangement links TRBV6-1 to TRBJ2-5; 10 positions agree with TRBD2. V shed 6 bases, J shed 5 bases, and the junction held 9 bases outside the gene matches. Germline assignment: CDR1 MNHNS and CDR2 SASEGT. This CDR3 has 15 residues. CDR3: CASRGRPSGGETQYF. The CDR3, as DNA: TGTGCCAGCAGAGGTCGCCCTAGCGGGGGTGAGACCCAGTACTTC.